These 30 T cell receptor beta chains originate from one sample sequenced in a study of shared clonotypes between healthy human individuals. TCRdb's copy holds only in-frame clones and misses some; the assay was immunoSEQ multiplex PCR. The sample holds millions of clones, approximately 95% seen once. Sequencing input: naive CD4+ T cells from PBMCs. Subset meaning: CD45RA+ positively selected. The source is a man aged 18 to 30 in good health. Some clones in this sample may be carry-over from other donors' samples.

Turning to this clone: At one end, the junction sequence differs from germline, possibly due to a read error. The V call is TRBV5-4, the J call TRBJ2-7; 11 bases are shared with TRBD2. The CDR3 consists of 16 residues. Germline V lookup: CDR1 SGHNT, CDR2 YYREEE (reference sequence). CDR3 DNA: TGTGCCAGCAACTTGGGGGTAGCGGGAGGGATCGACGAGCAGTACTTC. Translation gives CASNLGVAGGIDEQYF.

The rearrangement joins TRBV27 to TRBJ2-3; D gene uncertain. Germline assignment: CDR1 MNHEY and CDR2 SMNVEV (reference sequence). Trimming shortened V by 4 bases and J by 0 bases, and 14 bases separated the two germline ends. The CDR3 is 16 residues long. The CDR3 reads CASSSRLGRSTDTQYF. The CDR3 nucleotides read TGTGCCAGCAGTTCTCGCCTGGGCAGGAGCACAGATACGCAGTATTTT.

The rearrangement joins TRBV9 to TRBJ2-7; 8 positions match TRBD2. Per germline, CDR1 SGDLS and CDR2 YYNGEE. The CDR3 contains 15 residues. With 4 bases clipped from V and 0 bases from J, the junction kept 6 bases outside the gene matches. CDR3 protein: CASSFRAGGSYEQYF. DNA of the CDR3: TGTGCCAGCAGCTTTAGGGCGGGGGGCTCCTACGAGCAGTACTTC.

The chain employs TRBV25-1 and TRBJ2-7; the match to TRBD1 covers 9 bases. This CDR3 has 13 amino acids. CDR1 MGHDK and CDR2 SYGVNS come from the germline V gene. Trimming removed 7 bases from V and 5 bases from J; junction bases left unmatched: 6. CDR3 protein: CASKGTGSHEQYF. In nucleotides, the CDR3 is TGTGCCAGCAAAGGGACAGGGTCCCACGAGCAGTACTTC.

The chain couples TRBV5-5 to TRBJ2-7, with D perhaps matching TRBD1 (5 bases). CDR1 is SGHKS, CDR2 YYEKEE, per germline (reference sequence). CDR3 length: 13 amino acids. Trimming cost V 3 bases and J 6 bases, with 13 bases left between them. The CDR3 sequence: CASSWQGGLEQYF. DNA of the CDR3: TGTGCCAGCAGCTGGCAGGGCGGCCTCGAGCAGTACTTC.

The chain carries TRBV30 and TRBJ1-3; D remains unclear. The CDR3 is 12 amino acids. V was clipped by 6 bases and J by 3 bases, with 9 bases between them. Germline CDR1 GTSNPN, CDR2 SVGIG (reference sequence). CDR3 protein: CACRTGGNTIYF. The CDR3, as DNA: TGTGCCTGCCGGACGGGTGGAAACACCATATATTTT.

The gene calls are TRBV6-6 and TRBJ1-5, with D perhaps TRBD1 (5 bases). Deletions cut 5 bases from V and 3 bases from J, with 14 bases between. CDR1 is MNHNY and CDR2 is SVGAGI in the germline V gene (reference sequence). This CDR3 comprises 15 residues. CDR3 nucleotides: TGTGCCAGCAGTCCCGACAGTAGGAACAATCAGCCCCAGCATTTT. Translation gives CASSPDSRNNQPQHF.

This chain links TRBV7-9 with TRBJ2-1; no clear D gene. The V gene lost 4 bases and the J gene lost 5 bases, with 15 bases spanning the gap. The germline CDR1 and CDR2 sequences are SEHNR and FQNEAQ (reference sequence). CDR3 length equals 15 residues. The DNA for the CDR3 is TGTGCCAGCAGCTCCTACGGGTCAATTAACAATGAGCAGTTCTTC. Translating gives CASSSYGSINNEQFF. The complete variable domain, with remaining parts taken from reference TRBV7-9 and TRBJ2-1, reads DTGVSQNPRHKITKRGQNVTFRCDPISEHNRLYWYRQTLGQGPEFLTYFQNEAQLEKSRLLSDRFSAERPKGSFSTLEIQRTEQGDSAMYLCASSSYGSINNEQFFGPGTRLTVL.

The CDR3 sequence: CASSQATDSDTQYF. CDR3 bases: TGTGCCAGCAGCCAAGCGACGGACAGTGATACGCAGTATTTT. The J gene is TRBJ2-3, the V gene TRBV5-4; weak D call: TRBD1 (6 bases). The CDR3 contains 14 residues. With 4 bases removed from V and 6 bases from J, the gap between germline ends came to 15 bases. Germline CDR1 and CDR2: SGHNT and YYREEE (reference sequence).

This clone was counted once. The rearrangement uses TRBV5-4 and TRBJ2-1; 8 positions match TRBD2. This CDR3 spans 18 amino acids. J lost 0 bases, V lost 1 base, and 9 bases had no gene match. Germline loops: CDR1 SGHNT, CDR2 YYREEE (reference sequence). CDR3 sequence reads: CASSLTILAGNSYNEQFF. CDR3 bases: TGTGCCAGCAGCTTGACCATCTTAGCGGGAAACTCCTACAATGAGCAGTTCTTC.

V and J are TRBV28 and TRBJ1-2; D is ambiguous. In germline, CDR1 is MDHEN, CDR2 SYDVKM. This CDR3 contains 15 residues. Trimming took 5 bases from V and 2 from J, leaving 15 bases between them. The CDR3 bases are TGTGCCAGCAGTCAGCCCCAGGAAGGAAACTATGGCTACACCTTC. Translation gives CASSQPQEGNYGYTF.

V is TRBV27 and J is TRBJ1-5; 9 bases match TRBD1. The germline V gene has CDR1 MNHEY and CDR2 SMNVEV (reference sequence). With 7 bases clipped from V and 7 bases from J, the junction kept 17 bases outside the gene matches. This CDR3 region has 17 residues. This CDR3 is CASTPQGGTGMTQPQHF. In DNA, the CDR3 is TGTGCCAGCACCCCCCAAGGGGGGACAGGGATGACACAGCCCCAGCATTTT.

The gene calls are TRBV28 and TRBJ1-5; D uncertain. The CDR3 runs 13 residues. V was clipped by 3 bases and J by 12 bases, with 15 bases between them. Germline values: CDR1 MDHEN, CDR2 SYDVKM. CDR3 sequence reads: CASSFSTPRIQHF. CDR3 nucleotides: TGTGCCAGCAGTTTTTCAACACCTCGTATCCAGCATTTT. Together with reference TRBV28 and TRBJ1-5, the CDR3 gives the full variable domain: DVKVTQSSRYLVKRTGEKVFLECVQDMDHENMFWYRQDPGLGLRLIYFSYDVKMKEKGDIPEGYSVSREKKERFSLILESASTNQTSMYLCASSFSTPRIQHFGDGTRLSIL.

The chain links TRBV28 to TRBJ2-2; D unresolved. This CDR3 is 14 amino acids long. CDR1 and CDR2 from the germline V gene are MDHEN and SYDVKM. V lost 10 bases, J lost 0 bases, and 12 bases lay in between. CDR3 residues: CATLGGANTGELFF. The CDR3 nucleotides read TGTGCCACCTTAGGTGGGGCGAACACCGGGGAGCTGTTTTTT.

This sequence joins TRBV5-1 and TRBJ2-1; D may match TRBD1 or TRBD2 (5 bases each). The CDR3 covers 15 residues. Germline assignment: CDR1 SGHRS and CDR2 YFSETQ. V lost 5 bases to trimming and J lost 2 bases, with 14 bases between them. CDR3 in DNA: TGCGCCAGCAGACCAGGGAGCCTCCCCTACAATGAGCAGTTCTTC. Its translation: CASRPGSLPYNEQFF.

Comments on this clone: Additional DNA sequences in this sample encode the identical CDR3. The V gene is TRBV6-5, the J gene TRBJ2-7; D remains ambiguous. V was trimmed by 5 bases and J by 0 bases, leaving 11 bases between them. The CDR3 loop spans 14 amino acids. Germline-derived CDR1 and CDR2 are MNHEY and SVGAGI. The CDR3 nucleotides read TGTGCCAGCAGTCCTCATTCTAGCTCCTACGAGCAGTACTTC. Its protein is CASSPHSSSYEQYF.

CDR3 sequence reads: CASSSNRRETQYF. CDR3 sequence (DNA): TGCGCCAGCAGCTCCAATAGGCGAGAGACCCAGTACTTC. This rearrangement joins TRBV5-1 to TRBJ2-5; no definite D call. V gave up 3 bases and J gave up 4 bases, with 10 bases separating them. Germline assignment: CDR1 SGHRS and CDR2 YFSETQ. This CDR3 is built from 13 residues.

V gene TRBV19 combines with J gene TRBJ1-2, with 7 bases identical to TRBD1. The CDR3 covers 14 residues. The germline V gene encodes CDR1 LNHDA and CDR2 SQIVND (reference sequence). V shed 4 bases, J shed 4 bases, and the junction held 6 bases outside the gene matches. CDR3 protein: CASSTLDRRYGYTF. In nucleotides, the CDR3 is TGTGCCAGTAGTACTCTGGACAGGCGCTATGGCTACACCTTC.

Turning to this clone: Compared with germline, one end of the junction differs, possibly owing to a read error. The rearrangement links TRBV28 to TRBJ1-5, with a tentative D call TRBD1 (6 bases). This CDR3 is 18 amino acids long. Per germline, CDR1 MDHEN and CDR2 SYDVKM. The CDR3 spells CASTLNLVTGNSNQPQHF. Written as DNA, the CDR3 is TGTGCCAGCACTTTAAACTTGGTGACAGGTAATAGCAATCAGCCCCAGCATTTT.

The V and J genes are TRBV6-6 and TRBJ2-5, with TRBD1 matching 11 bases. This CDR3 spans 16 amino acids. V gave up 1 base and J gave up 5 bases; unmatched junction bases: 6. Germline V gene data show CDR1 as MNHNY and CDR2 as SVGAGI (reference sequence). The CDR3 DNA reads TGTGCCAGCAGTTACTTTGGACAGGGGGCGGGTGAGACCCAGTACTTC. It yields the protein CASSYFGQGAGETQYF.

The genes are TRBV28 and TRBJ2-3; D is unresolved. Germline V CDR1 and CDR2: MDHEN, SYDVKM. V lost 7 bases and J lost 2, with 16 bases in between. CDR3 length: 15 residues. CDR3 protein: CASNLPTRNTDTQYF. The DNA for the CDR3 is TGTGCCAGCAACCTACCTACGAGAAACACAGATACGCAGTATTTT.

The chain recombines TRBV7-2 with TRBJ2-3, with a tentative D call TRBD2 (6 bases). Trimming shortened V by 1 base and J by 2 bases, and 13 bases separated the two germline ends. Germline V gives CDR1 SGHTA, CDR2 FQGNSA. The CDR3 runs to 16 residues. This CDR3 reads CASSLVWDFLTDTQYF. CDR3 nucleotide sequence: TGTGCCAGCAGCTTAGTATGGGACTTTCTCACAGATACGCAGTATTTT. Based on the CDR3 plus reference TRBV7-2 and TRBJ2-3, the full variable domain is GAGVSQSPSNKVTEKGKDVELRCDPISGHTALYWYRQSLGQGLEFLIYFQGNSAPDKSGLPSDRFSAERTGGSVSTLTIQRTQQEDSAVYLCASSLVWDFLTDTQYFGPGTRLTVL.

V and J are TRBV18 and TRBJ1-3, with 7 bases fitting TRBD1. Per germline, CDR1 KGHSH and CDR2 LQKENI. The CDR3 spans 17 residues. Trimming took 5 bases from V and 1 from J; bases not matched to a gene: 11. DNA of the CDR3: TGTGCCAGCTCAATCCAAGCCCAGACAGGGTCTGGAAACACCATATATTTT. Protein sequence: CASSIQAQTGSGNTIYF.

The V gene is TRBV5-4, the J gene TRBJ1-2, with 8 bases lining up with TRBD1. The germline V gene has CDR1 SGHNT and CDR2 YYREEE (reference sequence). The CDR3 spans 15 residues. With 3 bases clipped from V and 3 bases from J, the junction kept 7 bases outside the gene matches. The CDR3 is CASSWAGGVDYGYTF. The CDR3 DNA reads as TGTGCCAGCAGCTGGGCAGGGGGCGTCGACTATGGCTACACCTTC.

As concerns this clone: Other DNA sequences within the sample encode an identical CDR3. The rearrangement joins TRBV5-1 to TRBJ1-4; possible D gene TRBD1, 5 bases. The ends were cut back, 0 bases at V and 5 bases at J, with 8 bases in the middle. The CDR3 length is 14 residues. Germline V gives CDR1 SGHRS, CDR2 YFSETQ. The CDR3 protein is CASSLGQTNEKLFF. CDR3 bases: TGCGCCAGCAGCTTGGGACAGACCAATGAAAAACTGTTTTTT.

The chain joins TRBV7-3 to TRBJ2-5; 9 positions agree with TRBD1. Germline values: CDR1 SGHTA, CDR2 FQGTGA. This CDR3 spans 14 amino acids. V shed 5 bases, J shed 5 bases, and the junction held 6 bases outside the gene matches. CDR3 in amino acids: CASSPKTGGETQYF. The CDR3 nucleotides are TGTGCCAGCAGCCCAAAGACAGGGGGGGAGACCCAGTACTTC.

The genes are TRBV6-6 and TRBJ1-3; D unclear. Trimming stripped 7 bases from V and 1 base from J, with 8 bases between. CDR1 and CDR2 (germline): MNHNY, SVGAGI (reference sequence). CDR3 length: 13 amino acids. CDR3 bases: TGTGCCAGCAACCCAGGATCTGGAAACACCATATATTTT. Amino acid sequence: CASNPGSGNTIYF.

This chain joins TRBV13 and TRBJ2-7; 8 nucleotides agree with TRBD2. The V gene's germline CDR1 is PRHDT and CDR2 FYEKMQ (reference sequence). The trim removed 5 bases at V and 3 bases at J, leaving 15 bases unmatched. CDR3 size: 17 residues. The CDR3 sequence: CASSRMEREWLGYEQYF. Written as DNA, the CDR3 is TGTGCCAGCAGCCGGATGGAGCGGGAGTGGCTGGGCTACGAGCAGTACTTC.

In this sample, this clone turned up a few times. CDR3 protein: CASSGRDRTEAFF. The CDR3 nucleotides read TGTGCCAGCAGTGGTCGGGACCGAACTGAAGCTTTCTTT. This chain joins TRBV6-5 and TRBJ1-1, with D possibly TRBD1 on 5 matching bases. The CDR3 consists of 13 residues. V dropped 5 bases and J dropped 5 bases, with 12 bases sitting between them. The germline gives CDR1 MNHEY, CDR2 SVGAGI.

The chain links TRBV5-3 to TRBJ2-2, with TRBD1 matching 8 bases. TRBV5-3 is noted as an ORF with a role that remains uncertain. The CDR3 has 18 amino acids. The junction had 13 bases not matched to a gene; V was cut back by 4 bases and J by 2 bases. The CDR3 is CARSTPTSGGFNTGELFF. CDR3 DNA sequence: TGTGCCAGAAGCACCCCTACCTCAGGGGGCTTTAACACCGGGGAGCTGTTTTTT.